This passage covers 12 T cell receptor beta chains from one sample sequenced in a study of PD-1 blockade in classical Hodgkin lymphoma. The table came from immunoSEQ multiplex PCR; TCRdb's copy has only in-frame clones and leaves some out. In the table there are 47,000 or so clones, approximately 90% of which are singletons. The time point: newly diagnosed, previously untreated cHL patient sample. The sample taken for sequencing was peripheral blood mononuclear cells (PBMCs). Source of these receptors: a human donor with classical Hodgkin lymphoma.

The J gene is TRBJ2-2, the V gene TRBV27; D ambiguous. Trimming pared 7 bases from V and 5 bases from J, leaving 20 bases between. The CDR3 is 16 residues long. Germline values: CDR1 MNHEY, CDR2 SMNVEV (reference sequence). The CDR3 spells CASKVVGMRWTGELFF. CDR3 bases: TGTGCCAGCAAAGTTGTAGGGATGCGGTGGACCGGGGAGCTGTTTTTT.

The chain couples TRBV29-1 to TRBJ2-6; the match to TRBD1 covers 7 bases. V dropped 6 bases and J dropped 4; count of bases not matched to a gene: 9. The CDR3 is made up of 15 amino acids. Per germline, CDR1 SQVTM and CDR2 ANQGSEA. The CDR3 DNA reads TGCAGCGTCGGGATCGGGACAGCGGGGGCCAACGTCCTGACTTTC. Its translation: CSVGIGTAGANVLTF.

The chain couples TRBV28 to TRBJ2-5, with 7 positions matching TRBD2. The CDR3 covers 20 residues. Trimming at V came to 5 bases and at J to 5 bases, leaving 26 bases not matched to a gene. Germline lookup yields CDR1 MDHEN and CDR2 SYDVKM. For the CDR3, the DNA is TGTGCCAGCAGTGCACTTAAAGTACGGGGACTAAATGTGGCCCTCGAGACCCAGTACTTC. As protein: CASSALKVRGLNVALETQYF.

The rearrangement joins TRBV10-3 to TRBJ2-1; D may be TRBD1 (6 bases). V lost 4 bases, J lost 5 bases, and 15 bases lay in between. Germline CDR1 reads ENHRY; CDR2 reads SYGVKD. The CDR3 spans 15 residues. CDR3 amino acids: CAISGRDKIDNEQFF. CDR3 in DNA: TGTGCCATCAGTGGCCGGGACAAGATCGACAATGAGCAGTTCTTC.

This rearrangement joins TRBV5-1 to TRBJ2-3, with 14 bases fitting TRBD2. Germline V gene sequence: CDR1 SGHRS, CDR2 YFSETQ. J gave up 3 bases and V 6 bases, and 6 bases lay outside the gene matches. This CDR3 has 16 residues. The CDR3 DNA reads as TGCGCCAGCACTCCCGGACTAGCGGGAGGAACAGATACGCAGTATTTT. Translation: CASTPGLAGGTDTQYF.

The chain links TRBV30 to TRBJ1-5; tentatively, D is TRBD1 (5 bases). The V end lost 7 bases, the J end lost 3 bases, and 19 bases lay between the germline ends. The CDR3 consists of 15 residues. Germline V gene lookup returns CDR1 GTSNPN and CDR2 SVGIG (reference sequence). The CDR3 protein is CASGAGSTFNQPQHF. The CDR3 coding sequence is TGTGCCTCCGGGGCGGGGAGCACATTCAATCAGCCCCAGCATTTT.

The rearrangement uses TRBV27 and TRBJ2-3; D is uncertain. Trimming stripped 5 bases from V and 3 bases from J, with 18 bases between. The germline CDR1 and CDR2 sequences are MNHEY and SMNVEV (reference sequence). The CDR3 runs 16 residues. The CDR3 region has the DNA TGTGCCAGCAGTAAACGACTGCACCTGGGGACAGATACGCAGTATTTT. Its protein is CASSKRLHLGTDTQYF.

V and J are TRBV5-4 and TRBJ2-6, with 9 bases matching TRBD2. CDR1 and CDR2 from the germline V gene are SGHNT and YYREEE (reference sequence). The CDR3 contains 16 residues. Unmatched junction bases numbered 9, after V lost 9 bases and J lost 2 bases. CDR3 sequence (DNA): TGTGCCACCCCGGGGGTAGCGGGAGCTGGGGCCAACGTCCTGACTTTC. This sequence encodes CATPGVAGAGANVLTF.

V is TRBV2 and J is TRBJ2-7, with D unresolved. Germline CDR1 is SNHLY and CDR2 is FYNNEI. V shed 1 base and J shed 5 bases, with 18 bases lying between them. The CDR3 extends over 16 amino acids. CDR3 region: CASSEGTFGPLNEQYV. The DNA of the CDR3 is TGTGCCAGCAGTGAAGGAACGTTTGGGCCGCTAAACGAGCAGTACGTC.

Turning to this clone: The same CDR3 also results from other DNA sequences found in this sample. V usage is TRBV20-1 and J usage is TRBJ1-2; D remains ambiguous. The germline gives CDR1 DFQATT, CDR2 SNEGSKA (reference sequence). Between the trimmed V and J ends, which lost 3 bases and 2 bases, there was a span of 4 bases. The CDR3 length is 11 residues. The CDR3 DNA reads TGCAGTGCTAGTAACAACTATGGCTACACCTTC. Protein: CSASNNYGYTF.

The chain uses TRBV5-6 and TRBJ1-1; 10 positions match TRBD1. Germline CDR1 SGHDT, CDR2 YYEEEE. The CDR3 is 14 residues long. V shed 3 bases, J shed 5 bases, and the junction held 4 bases outside the gene matches. The CDR3: CASSYGQGVTEAFF. In nucleotides, the CDR3 is TGTGCCAGCAGCTATGGACAGGGGGTGACTGAAGCTTTCTTT.

CDR3 region: CASSWRGTGELFF. The CDR3 bases are TGCGCCAGCAGCTGGAGGGGGACCGGGGAGCTGTTTTTT. The chain carries TRBV5-1 and TRBJ2-2; possibly TRBD1 or TRBD2 for D (6 bases each). V was clipped by 3 bases and J by 5 bases, with 8 bases between them. This CDR3 is 13 amino acids long. CDR1 is SGHRS and CDR2 is YFSETQ in the germline V gene.